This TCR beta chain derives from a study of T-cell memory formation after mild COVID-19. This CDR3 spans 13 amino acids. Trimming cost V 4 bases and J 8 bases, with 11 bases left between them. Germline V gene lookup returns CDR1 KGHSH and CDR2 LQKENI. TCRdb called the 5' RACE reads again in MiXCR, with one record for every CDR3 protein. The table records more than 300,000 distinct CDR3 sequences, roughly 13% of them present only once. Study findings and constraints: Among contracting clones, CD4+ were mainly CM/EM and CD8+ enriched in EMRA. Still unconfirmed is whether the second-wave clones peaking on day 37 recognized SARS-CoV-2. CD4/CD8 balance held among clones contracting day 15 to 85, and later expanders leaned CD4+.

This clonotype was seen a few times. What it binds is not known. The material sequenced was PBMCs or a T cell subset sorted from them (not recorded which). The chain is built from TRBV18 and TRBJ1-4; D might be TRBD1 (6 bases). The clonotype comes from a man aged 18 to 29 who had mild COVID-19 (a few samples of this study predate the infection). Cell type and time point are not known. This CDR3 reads CASSRQVREKLFF. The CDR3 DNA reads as TGTGCCAGCTCACGACAGGTCCGCGAAAAACTGTTTTTT. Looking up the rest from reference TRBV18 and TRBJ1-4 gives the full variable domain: NAGVMQNPRHLVRRRGQEARLRCSPMKGHSHVYWYRQLPEEGLKFMVYLQKENIIDESGMPKERFSAEFPKEGPSILRIQQVVRGDSAAYFCASSRQVREKLFFGSGTQLSVL.